This TCR beta chain comes out of a study of blood T cell repertoires in COVID-19. The wider study: Acute and convalescent COVID-19 specimens originated in the United States, Italy and Spain. Nucleic acid was either cDNA or gDNA, and it came from T cells, B-cell-depleted T cells, or PBMCs.

Per the germline V gene, CDR1 is SGHRS and CDR2 is YFSETQ. V was pared by 0 bases and J by 4 bases, with 10 bases between. This CDR3 is built from 14 residues. In regard to this clone: The same CDR3 also results from other DNA sequences found in this sample.

Original data processing: Estimation of nucleated cell counts was performed using reference gene primer amplification. Sequencing used immunoSEQ multiplex PCR; TCRdb keeps in-frame clones, though not all of them. V, J and clone size were drawn from that table, and D and trimming were deduced from the DNA. The data contain around 700,000 clones, about 87% of them singletons. This receptor was taken from a woman aged 18-35 years with acute or convalescent COVID-19. Material for sequencing was peripheral blood. The chain has TRBV5-1 and TRBJ1-2, with a possible D match to TRBD1 (6 bases). The DNA for the CDR3 is TGCGCCAGCAGCTTGGACGGCAGGGGCTATGGCTACACCTTC. Protein: CASSLDGRGYGYTF.